The 29 T cell receptor beta chains reported below all come from one sample, sequenced in a study of cytomegalovirus exposure and HLA in healthy donors. The PCR ran on 60 Vbeta and 13 Jbeta primers. Sequencing used immunoSEQ multiplex PCR; TCRdb keeps in-frame clones, though not all of them. The sample includes under 200,000 clones, over 80% of them seen just once. The material sequenced was PBMCs. The receptors were gathered from a human donor in good health.

The V and J genes are TRBV19 and TRBJ2-2; 7 bases match TRBD2. Germline CDR1 is LNHDA and CDR2 is SQIVND (reference sequence). The CDR3 is 16 amino acids. V lost 4 bases, J lost 2 bases, and 7 bases stayed unmatched. In DNA form, the CDR3 reads TGTGCCAGTAGTACCACTGGCGGGGGTAACACCGGGGAGCTGTTTTTT. Its translation: CASSTTGGGNTGELFF.

The chain carries TRBV11-2 and TRBJ2-5; 12 bases agree with TRBD2. The CDR3 covers 15 residues. The V gene's germline CDR1 is SGHAT and CDR2 FQNNGV. With 2 bases clipped from V and 5 bases from J, the junction kept 3 bases outside the gene matches. CDR3 nucleotide sequence: TGTGCCAGCAGCTTACATCTAGCGGGAGGGGAGACCCAGTACTTC. Its protein product is CASSLHLAGGETQYF.

J is TRBJ2-3 and V is TRBV6-5, with 9 positions matching TRBD2. Germline V CDR1 and CDR2: MNHEY, SVGAGI. CDR3 length: 15 residues. The V segment lost 2 bases and the J segment 1 base; nucleotides outside the gene matches: 1. The DNA for the CDR3 is TGTGCCAGCAGTTACAGCGGGGGGCGCACAGATACGCAGTATTTT. Translating gives CASSYSGGRTDTQYF.

The V call is TRBV9, the J call TRBJ2-1; tentatively, D is TRBD2 (7 bases). CDR1 and CDR2 (germline): SGDLS, YYNGEE. V lost 4 bases and J 6 bases, leaving 17 bases between the germline ends. CDR3 length: 15 residues. The CDR3 sequence is CASSPRGGPTNEQFF. CDR3 DNA sequence: TGTGCCAGCAGCCCGAGGGGGGGCCCCACCAATGAGCAGTTCTTC.

The chain uses TRBV28 and TRBJ1-1; perhaps TRBD1 as D (5 bases). The CDR3 totals 15 residues. V lost 7 bases to trimming and J lost 2 bases, with 17 bases between them. Germline V CDR1 and CDR2: MDHEN, SYDVKM. The CDR3, as DNA: TGTGCCAGCACCCCCTTTTCGACAGCTAACACTGAAGCTTTCTTT. This codes for CASTPFSTANTEAFF.

The table lists this clone with a few counts. The V gene is TRBV6-6, the J gene TRBJ1-2; 10 bases are shared with TRBD1. CDR3 length equals 16 residues. Losses at the gene ends were 6 bases for V and 8 bases for J; bases not matched to a gene: 15. Germline V CDR1 and CDR2: MNHNY, SVGAGI (reference sequence). The CDR3 reads CASSLRDRGPLKGYTF. CDR3 nucleotide sequence: TGTGCCAGCAGCTTAAGGGACAGGGGCCCCCTAAAGGGCTACACCTTC.

The J gene is TRBJ2-7, the V gene TRBV11-2; 7 bases align to TRBD2. This CDR3 has 15 residues. V lost 4 bases, J lost 3 bases, and 9 bases stayed unmatched. CDR1 is SGHAT and CDR2 is FQNNGV in the germline V gene. The CDR3 reads CASSSAERGIYEQYF. The CDR3 region has the DNA TGTGCCAGCAGCTCCGCCGAGCGGGGCATCTACGAGCAGTACTTC.

J is TRBJ1-4 and V is TRBV7-8, with no clear D. Trimming left V 4 bases short and J 4 bases short, with 10 bases between. The CDR3 is 14 residues long. Germline lookup yields CDR1 SGHVS and CDR2 FQNEAQ. The CDR3 DNA reads TGTGCCAGCAGCTCGGTGGGCAATAATGAAAAACTGTTTTTT. Translation: CASSSVGNNEKLFF.

This chain connects TRBV29-1 to TRBJ2-5; D is uncertain. Per germline, CDR1 SQVTM and CDR2 ANQGSEA. The CDR3 totals 13 residues. V was pared by 3 bases and J by 1 base, with 9 bases between. CDR3 nucleotides: TGCAGCGTTGACGGCAGGCCCCAAGAGACCCAGTACTTC. Residues: CSVDGRPQETQYF.

The chain is built from TRBV4-3 and TRBJ2-6; TRBD1 is a possible D gene (6 bases). The CDR3 extends over 17 amino acids. Per the germline V gene, CDR1 is LGHNA and CDR2 is YSLEER. V was shortened by 0 bases and J by 2 bases, with 11 bases between the two germline ends. CDR3 in amino acids: CASSQDLTGTGANVLTF. In nucleotides, the CDR3 is TGCGCCAGCAGCCAAGATTTAACAGGGACTGGGGCCAACGTCCTGACTTTC.

The sample holds one count of this clone. The chain carries TRBV27 and TRBJ2-3, with TRBD2 identical over 10 bases. CDR1 and CDR2 from the germline V gene are MNHEY and SMNVEV (reference sequence). The CDR3 has 15 amino acids. J gave up 1 base and V 2 bases, and 0 bases lay outside the gene matches. In DNA form, the CDR3 reads TGTGCCAGCAGTTTACTAGCGGGGGGCACAGATACGCAGTATTTT. The encoded protein is CASSLLAGGTDTQYF.

The chain recombines TRBV29-1 with TRBJ1-2; D uncertain. CDR1 is SQVTM and CDR2 is ANQGSEA in the germline V gene. This CDR3 has 15 amino acids. V lost 3 bases and J lost 0, with 14 bases in between. The CDR3 DNA follows: TGCAGCGTTGACCCCACCCTTACTGCTAACTATGGCTACACCTTC. Its translation: CSVDPTLTANYGYTF.

V gene TRBV9 combines with J gene TRBJ2-4, with D possibly matching TRBD1 (6 bases). Between the trimmed V and J ends, which lost 4 bases and 8 bases, there was a span of 13 bases. Germline V gene sequence: CDR1 SGDLS, CDR2 YYNGEE. The CDR3 sequence is 13 residues long. The DNA for the CDR3 is TGTGCCAGCAGCACCGTGGGACAAGACATTCAGTACTTC. Its translation is CASSTVGQDIQYF.

The gene calls are TRBV19 and TRBJ1-1; unclear D gene. The CDR3 has 13 amino acids. Germline V gives CDR1 LNHDA, CDR2 SQIVND (reference sequence). V was trimmed by 7 bases and J by 3 bases, leaving 12 bases between them. In DNA, the CDR3 is TGTGCCAGTAACCTCGCGGAGGACACTGAAGCTTTCTTT. It translates to CASNLAEDTEAFF. Supplemented by reference TRBV19 and TRBJ1-1, the full variable domain reads DGGITQSPKYLFRKEGQNVTLSCEQNLNHDAMYWYRQDPGQGLRLIYYSQIVNDFQKGDIAEGYSVSREKKESFPLTVTSAQKNPTAFYLCASNLAEDTEAFFGQGTRLTVV.

The chain recombines TRBV10-3 with TRBJ2-1; TRBD2 matches at 10 bases. CDR3 length: 16 residues. CDR1 is ENHRY and CDR2 is SYGVKD in the germline V gene. The trim removed 4 bases at V and 8 bases at J, leaving 11 bases unmatched. The CDR3 sequence: CAISVLAGVVRHEQFF. DNA for the CDR3: TGTGCCATCAGTGTTCTAGCGGGGGTGGTTAGGCATGAGCAGTTCTTC.

V is TRBV9 and J is TRBJ2-1; the match to TRBD1 covers 8 bases. V lost 0 bases, J lost 5 bases, and 4 bases stayed unmatched. CDR3 length: 15 residues. Looked up from germline, CDR1 is SGDLS and CDR2 is YYNGEE. CDR3 nucleotides: TGTGCCAGCAGCGTAGCCGGGACAGGCAACAATGAGCAGTTCTTC. This sequence encodes CASSVAGTGNNEQFF.

The V call is TRBV7-9, the J call TRBJ2-1; 10 bases are a match to TRBD2. This CDR3 region has 18 residues. Trimming at V came to 0 bases and at J to 2 bases, leaving 7 bases not matched to a gene. Germline loops: CDR1 SEHNR, CDR2 FQNEAQ (reference sequence). The DNA of the CDR3 is TGTGCCAGCAGCTTAGCAAGCGGGGGGGCCCTGACCTACAATGAGCAGTTCTTC. Its protein product is CASSLASGGALTYNEQFF.

The V gene is TRBV6-5, the J gene TRBJ1-4, with 9 bases matching TRBD1. V trimming: 0 bases; J trimming: 10 bases; junction bases outside the gene matches: 6. Germline loops: CDR1 MNHEY, CDR2 SVGAGI. The CDR3 is 15 residues long. CDR3 nucleotide sequence: TGTGCCAGCAGTTACTCGACACAGGGGGCGGGAAAACTGTTTTTT. It translates to CASSYSTQGAGKLFF.

This clone was recorded a few times. The chain has TRBV6-9 and TRBJ1-4, with unresolved D. The CDR3 is 14 amino acids. V was cut by 8 bases and J by 8 bases, with 18 bases left in between. Per germline, CDR1 MNHGY and CDR2 SVAAGI. In nucleotides, the CDR3 is TGTGCCAGCCTATCCTCCGGACTGTTGGAAAAACTGTTTTTT. This translates into CASLSSGLLEKLFF.

This clone was counted only a few times. The rearrangement joins TRBV6-6 to TRBJ1-1, with 12 bases matching TRBD1. The CDR3 spans 14 residues. Germline loops: CDR1 MNHNY, CDR2 SVGAGI (reference sequence). Trimming took 4 bases from V and 11 from J; bases not matched to a gene: 8. The CDR3 sequence: CASSSRDRGLWAFF. The CDR3 DNA sequence: TGTGCCAGCAGTTCCCGGGACAGGGGGCTCTGGGCTTTCTTT.

V usage is TRBV10-1 and J usage is TRBJ2-7; 7 bases match TRBD1. The V and J ends lost 7 bases and 3 bases, in that order; junction bases with no gene match: 15. The CDR3 totals 16 residues. Germline loops: CDR1 WNHNN, CDR2 SYGVQD (reference sequence). The CDR3 DNA follows: TGCGCCAGCAAGGAACCCAGGACAGGCGCAAACTACGAGCAGTACTTC. Its translation: CASKEPRTGANYEQYF.

The chain is built from TRBV6-4 and TRBJ2-2; 8 bases are shared with TRBD1. Germline CDR1 is MRHNA and CDR2 is SNTAGT. The CDR3 covers 16 residues. V trimming: 0 bases; J trimming: 6 bases; junction bases outside the gene matches: 6. The CDR3 sequence: CASSDSNQGASGELFF. The CDR3, as DNA: TGTGCCAGCAGTGACTCGAATCAGGGGGCGTCCGGGGAGCTGTTTTTT.

CDR3 coding DNA: TGTGCCAGCGCCAGGTATAGCTGGGGGGACTACGAGCAGTACTTC. Its translation: CASARYSWGDYEQYF. This rearrangement joins TRBV7-9 to TRBJ2-7, with D maybe TRBD2 (6 bases). Germline CDR1 SEHNR, CDR2 FQNEAQ (reference sequence). Between the trimmed V and J ends, which lost 8 bases and 3 bases, there was a span of 20 bases. This CDR3 contains 15 residues. Together with reference TRBV7-9 and TRBJ2-7, the CDR3 gives the full variable domain: DTGVSQNPRHKITKRGQNVTFRCDPISEHNRLYWYRQTLGQGPEFLTYFQNEAQLEKSRLLSDRFSAERPKGSFSTLEIQRTEQGDSAMYLCASARYSWGDYEQYFGPGTRLTVT.

The J gene is TRBJ1-5, the V gene TRBV6-1; possibly TRBD1 for D (6 bases). The V and J ends lost 6 bases and 5 bases respectively, with 11 bases between them. The CDR3 runs 13 residues. Germline CDR1 reads MNHNS; CDR2 reads SASEGT. As DNA, the CDR3 is TGTGCCAGCAGCAGACAGGACTATCAGCCCCAGCATTTT. Amino acid sequence: CASSRQDYQPQHF.

The chain links TRBV7-9 to TRBJ1-1; D unresolved. The V and J ends lost 1 base and 3 bases respectively, with 6 bases between them. Germline V gene lookup returns CDR1 SEHNR and CDR2 FQNEAQ (reference sequence). The CDR3 contains 13 residues. The CDR3 here is CASSLVPDTEAFF. The CDR3 nucleotides read TGTGCCAGCAGCTTAGTGCCGGACACTGAAGCTTTCTTT.

V and J are TRBV5-1 and TRBJ1-1; D is undetermined. The germline V gene encodes CDR1 SGHRS and CDR2 YFSETQ. There are 16 residues in the CDR3. V lost 0 bases and J lost 1, with 13 bases in between. CDR3: CASSLAQVVGNTEAFF. The CDR3 region has the DNA TGCGCCAGCAGCTTGGCGCAGGTGGTGGGGAACACTGAAGCTTTCTTT.

This rearrangement joins TRBV2 to TRBJ2-5; TRBD2 might be the D (5 bases). Per germline, CDR1 SNHLY and CDR2 FYNNEI. The V end lost 10 bases, the J end lost 6 bases, and 18 bases lay between the germline ends. This CDR3 is 13 amino acids long. The CDR3 DNA is TGTGCCACCTCGACCGGGGTAAGACAGACCCAGTACTTC. It encodes CATSTGVRQTQYF.

The CDR3 coding sequence is TGTGCCACCAGCAGACCACAAGAGACCCAGTACTTC. This gives the protein CATSRPQETQYF. The chain is built from TRBV15 and TRBJ2-5; D is unclear. The CDR3 is made up of 12 amino acids. Germline V gene sequence: CDR1 LNHNV, CDR2 YYDKDF (reference sequence). Between the trimmed V and J ends, which lost 2 bases and 2 bases, there was a span of 3 bases.

The gene calls are TRBV6-5 and TRBJ1-1, with D perhaps TRBD1 (5 bases). Trimming took 8 bases from V and 5 from J, leaving 12 bases between them. This CDR3 has 12 amino acids. CDR1 is MNHEY, CDR2 SVGAGI, per germline. DNA of the CDR3: TGTGCCAGCCAACGGGAGGGGACTGAAGCTTTCTTT. Amino acid sequence: CASQREGTEAFF.